These 17 T cell receptor beta chains originate from one sample sequenced in a study of blood T cell repertoires in COVID-19. Measured with immunoSEQ multiplex PCR; TCRdb has only the in-frame clones, and not every one. Counted here are 250,000 to 350,000 clones, 75% to 90% occurring once; the ten biggest clones make up under 3%. Material: PBMCs or T cells enriched from blood (not recorded which). The receptors derive from a woman aged 18-29 years who had recovered from COVID-19.

This chain uses TRBV6-6 with TRBJ2-4; a weak D match, TRBD2 (5 bases). This CDR3 is 15 amino acids long. In germline, CDR1 is MNHNY, CDR2 SVGAGI (reference sequence). Trimming cost V 6 bases and J 6 bases, with 18 bases left between them. In DNA form, the CDR3 reads TGTGCCAGCAGGCCCCACAGAGGGCCCGGAAACATTCAGTACTTC. Its translation is CASRPHRGPGNIQYF.

This clone was seen repeatedly, ten times or more. This chain joins TRBV3-1 (or the pseudogene TRBV3-2) and TRBJ1-5, with 7 bases that match TRBD1. CDR3 length: 13 amino acids. CDR1 and CDR2 (germline): LGHDT, YNNKEL (reference sequence). The ends lost 2 bases at V and 7 bases at J; junction bases unmatched: 2. The CDR3: CASSQNRGQPQHF. The CDR3, as DNA: TGTGCCAGCAGCCAAAACAGGGGCCAGCCCCAGCATTTT.

The chain carries TRBV7-9 and TRBJ2-1; 9 nucleotides line up with TRBD2. J gave up 5 bases and V 6 bases, and 5 bases lay outside the gene matches. This CDR3 comprises 14 residues. The germline V gene encodes CDR1 SEHNR and CDR2 FQNEAQ (reference sequence). This CDR3 is CASRSSGDHNEQFF. The CDR3 bases are TGTGCCAGCAGGTCTAGCGGGGACCACAATGAGCAGTTCTTC.

The CDR3 spells CASSRGEREETQYF. CDR3 DNA: TGCGCCAGCAGCCGGGGGGAGAGAGAAGAGACCCAGTACTTC. The chain recombines TRBV4-1 with TRBJ2-5, with a tentative D call TRBD2 (6 bases). The CDR3 runs 14 residues. The V end lost 4 bases, the J end lost 3 bases, and 12 bases lay between the germline ends. Germline V gene sequence: CDR1 MGHRA, CDR2 YSYEKL.

The gene calls are TRBV6-1 and TRBJ2-3, with TRBD2 identical over 9 bases. CDR3 length: 15 amino acids. V gave up 3 bases and J gave up 2 bases; unmatched junction bases: 3. Germline CDR1 is MNHNS and CDR2 is SASEGT. CDR3: CASSERGGYTDTQYF. In nucleotides, the CDR3 is TGTGCCAGCAGTGAGCGGGGGGGCTACACAGATACGCAGTATTTT.

J is TRBJ1-4 and V is TRBV19, with a possible D match to TRBD1 (5 bases). With 5 bases removed from V and 8 bases from J, the gap between germline ends came to 21 bases. Germline CDR1 and CDR2: LNHDA and SQIVND (reference sequence). The CDR3 totals 16 residues. Written as DNA, the CDR3 is TGTGCCAGTAGTCTACCGGGGAGGGGCGAAGGAGAAAAACTGTTTTTT. Encoded protein: CASSLPGRGEGEKLFF.

This chain uses TRBV9 with TRBJ1-2; D perhaps matches TRBD1 (5 bases). This CDR3 is built from 13 residues. Trimming removed 5 bases from V and 3 bases from J, with 11 bases in between. Germline-derived CDR1 and CDR2 are SGDLS and YYNGEE. In DNA, the CDR3 is TGTGCCAGCAGGCAGGGCTCACACTATGGCTACACCTTC. Residues: CASRQGSHYGYTF. Full variable domain (missing parts from reference TRBV9 and TRBJ1-2): DSGVTQTPKHLITATGQRVTLRCSPRSGDLSVYWYQQSLDQGLQFLIQYYNGEERAKGNILERFSAQQFPDLHSELNLSSLELGDSALYFCASRQGSHYGYTFGSGTRLTVV.

The chain carries TRBV10-1 and TRBJ2-7; 8 bases agree with TRBD1. The CDR3 length is 15 residues. V trimming: 0 bases; J trimming: 6 bases; junction bases outside the gene matches: 7. Germline CDR1 reads WNHNN; CDR2 reads SYGVQD (reference sequence). The DNA of the CDR3 is TGCGCCAGCAGTGAGTCAGTGGACAGGGTCTCCGAGCAGTACTTC. This gives the protein CASSESVDRVSEQYF.

For this clone: One end of the junction does not line up with germline, which may come from a read error. CDR3 in DNA: TGTGCCAGCAGTTTGGACAGGGTTGGGCAAGAGACCCAGTACTTC. This gives the protein CASSLDRVGQETQYF. The chain recombines TRBV5-4 with TRBJ2-5; TRBD1 matches at 8 bases. This CDR3 is built from 15 residues. Germline V gene sequence: CDR1 SGHNT, CDR2 YYREEE (reference sequence).

This clone was counted a few times. The J gene is TRBJ2-1, the V gene TRBV12-3 or TRBV12-4, with 7 bases matching TRBD1. CDR3 length: 13 residues. With 1 base clipped from V and 10 bases from J, the junction kept 4 bases outside the gene matches. CDR3 in amino acids: CASSLGQGVEQFF. CDR3 coding DNA: TGTGCCAGCAGTTTAGGACAGGGCGTCGAGCAGTTCTTC.

The J gene is TRBJ2-7, the V gene TRBV4-1; the match to TRBD2 covers 9 bases. CDR1 is MGHRA, CDR2 YSYEKL, per germline. CDR3 length: 15 amino acids. Trimming took 4 bases from V and 4 from J; bases not matched to a gene: 8. CDR3 residues: CASSLRGGAGYEQYF. In nucleotides, the CDR3 is TGCGCCAGCAGCCTCCGCGGGGGGGCGGGGTACGAGCAGTACTTC.

The chain has TRBV5-1 and TRBJ2-2, with 7 bases matching TRBD1. Germline values: CDR1 SGHRS, CDR2 YFSETQ. The CDR3 has 13 amino acids. V lost 2 bases and J lost 6; bases outside the gene matches: 1. CDR3 coding DNA: TGCGCCAGCAGCTTAGACAGGGCCGGGGAGCTGTTTTTT. Its protein product is CASSLDRAGELFF.

The genes are TRBV9 and TRBJ2-2; 11 bases line up with TRBD2. This CDR3 contains 16 residues. Germline V lookup: CDR1 SGDLS, CDR2 YYNGEE. With 3 bases clipped from V and 1 base from J, the junction kept 2 bases outside the gene matches. DNA of the CDR3: TGTGCCAGCAGCGCCCTAGCGGGGGGGAACACCGGGGAGCTGTTTTTT. Protein product: CASSALAGGNTGELFF.

The chain couples TRBV4-1 to TRBJ2-7, with 10 bases matching TRBD2. V trimming: 4 bases; J trimming: 5 bases; junction bases outside the gene matches: 11. This CDR3 is built from 16 residues. Germline lookup yields CDR1 MGHRA and CDR2 YSYEKL. The CDR3 DNA reads as TGCGCCAGCAGCCCCCGGGCGGCTAGCGGGGGCCACGAGCAGTACTTC. Protein product: CASSPRAASGGHEQYF.

The rearrangement joins TRBV7-9 to TRBJ2-2; 12 positions match TRBD1. The germline gives CDR1 SEHNR, CDR2 FQNEAQ (reference sequence). The CDR3 is made up of 14 amino acids. Unmatched junction bases numbered 3, after V lost 3 bases and J lost 10 bases. CDR3 in amino acids: CASSLGQGAVELFF. The CDR3 coding sequence is TGTGCCAGCAGCTTGGGACAGGGGGCGGTGGAGCTGTTTTTT.

V is TRBV27 and J is TRBJ2-7, with 7 bases fitting TRBD1. CDR1 is MNHEY, CDR2 SMNVEV, per germline (reference sequence). After removal of 5 bases from V and 2 bases from J, the junction contained 9 bases not matched to a gene. The CDR3 has 15 amino acids. The CDR3 sequence: CASSPNRDSPYEQYF. CDR3 nucleotide sequence: TGTGCCAGCAGTCCAAACCGGGACAGCCCCTACGAGCAGTACTTC.

V usage is TRBV30 and J usage is TRBJ2-7, with TRBD1 matching 8 bases. There are 14 residues in the CDR3. CDR1 GTSNPN and CDR2 SVGIG come from the germline V gene (reference sequence). With 3 bases clipped from V and 2 bases from J, the junction kept 6 bases outside the gene matches. The CDR3 reads CAWRFGTGTYEQYF. The CDR3 DNA reads as TGTGCCTGGAGATTCGGGACAGGTACCTACGAGCAGTACTTC.